The 20 T cell receptor beta chains below were found in one sample sequenced in a study of T cells in Graves' hyperthyroidism and ophthalmopathy. TCR beta CDR3 regions were amplified from RNA transcripts. TCR CDR3 underwent first-round RT-PCR with the HTBI primer set. TCRdb analysed the multiplex PCR reads with MiXCR anew, one entry per CDR3 protein. The table records about 200,000 distinct CDR3 sequences, about a sixth of them present only once. The specimen sequenced was blood. Source of these receptors: a woman in her forties or fifties with Graves' hyperthyroidism.

This clonotype turned up a few times. The chain is built from TRBV6-5 and TRBJ2-1; TRBD2 matches at 8 bases. The CDR3 totals 16 residues. J lost 5 bases, V lost 0 bases, and 6 bases had no gene match. Per the germline V gene, CDR1 is MNHEY and CDR2 is SVGAGI. Here the CDR3 reads CASSYSGTRDDNEQFF. Written as DNA, the CDR3 is TGTGCCAGCAGTTACTCCGGGACTAGGGACGACAATGAGCAGTTCTTC.

In this sample, this clonotype turned up many times. The chain uses TRBV27 and TRBJ2-5; 7 bases fit TRBD1. In germline, CDR1 is MNHEY, CDR2 SMNVEV (reference sequence). The trim removed 5 bases at V and 7 bases at J, leaving 7 bases unmatched. The CDR3 loop spans 13 amino acids. CDR3 nucleotides: TGTGCCAGCAGTCTCGACAGGGCCGGGACCCAGTACTTC. Its translation is CASSLDRAGTQYF.

The V and J genes are TRBV7-9 and TRBJ2-1; 15 nucleotides align to TRBD2. This CDR3 has 20 amino acids. Trimming removed 5 bases from V and 2 bases from J; junction bases left unmatched: 13. Germline V gene lookup returns CDR1 SEHNR and CDR2 FQNEAQ (reference sequence). The CDR3 DNA is TGTGCCAGCAGCGCAACCCCCGGGACTAGCGGGAGGAGTCCCTACAATGAGCAGTTCTTC. The encoded protein is CASSATPGTSGRSPYNEQFF.

Many counts were recorded for this clonotype. This chain connects TRBV6-1 to TRBJ2-7; 12 bases agree with TRBD2. CDR3 length: 14 residues. Per the germline V gene, CDR1 is MNHNS and CDR2 is SASEGT. J lost 5 bases, V lost 6 bases, and 5 bases had no gene match. CDR3 amino acids: CASRLGLAGNEQYF. The CDR3 coding sequence is TGTGCCAGCAGACTTGGACTAGCGGGAAACGAGCAGTACTTC.

This clonotype was detected only once. The rearrangement links TRBV2 to TRBJ2-7; TRBD2 agrees at 10 bases. Germline loops: CDR1 SNHLY, CDR2 FYNNEI. This CDR3 comprises 17 residues. J lost 2 bases, V lost 7 bases, and 14 bases had no gene match. CDR3 protein: CASTPVGTSVGAYEQYF. CDR3 nucleotides: TGTGCCAGCACCCCCGTCGGGACTAGCGTGGGGGCCTACGAGCAGTACTTC.

This clonotype was counted between two and nine times. This chain connects TRBV6-6 to TRBJ2-1; TRBD2 agrees at 8 bases. Germline V gene data show CDR1 as MNHNY and CDR2 as SVGAGI (reference sequence). This CDR3 region has 15 residues. The trim removed 0 bases at V and 6 bases at J, leaving 4 bases unmatched. The CDR3 DNA sequence: TGTGCCAGCAGTTACTCGACTAGCGCTCCCAATGAGCAGTTCTTC. It specifies CASSYSTSAPNEQFF.

Worth noting for this clonotype: Since a much larger clone is just one base distant, this may be a read error. The CDR3 DNA follows: TGTGCCAGCAGCTTAGCAGGGTTCTACGAGCAGTTCTTC. Its translation: CASSLAGFYEQFF. V is TRBV11-3 and J is TRBJ2-1; a possible D gene is TRBD1 (5 bases). CDR3 length: 13 amino acids. V was clipped by 1 base and J by 10 bases, with 11 bases between them. The germline CDR1 and CDR2 sequences are SGHNT and YENEEA.

The chain carries TRBV9 and TRBJ1-4, with D possibly TRBD1 on 5 matching bases. CDR3 length: 16 amino acids. Germline-derived CDR1 and CDR2 are SGDLS and YYNGEE. Between the trimmed V and J ends, which lost 4 bases and 7 bases, there was a span of 20 bases. CDR3 sequence (DNA): TGTGCCAGCAGCCCTGGCCTGGGGGGTCGGGGTGAAAAACTGTTTTTT. Translated, it gives CASSPGLGGRGEKLFF.

The J gene is TRBJ1-2, the V gene TRBV7-2; D is unresolved. The CDR3 length is 15 residues. V lost 3 bases to trimming and J lost 2 bases, with 13 bases between them. Germline V gene sequence: CDR1 SGHTA, CDR2 FQGNSA. CDR3 sequence (DNA): TGTGCCAGCAGCTTCGGTGAACATTGGAACTATGGCTACACCTTC. This codes for CASSFGEHWNYGYTF.

There are a few counts of this clonotype. V usage is TRBV10-3 and J usage is TRBJ1-4; D possibly corresponds to TRBD1 (6 bases). Between the trimmed V and J ends, which lost 6 bases and 0 bases, there was a span of 8 bases. The CDR3 sequence is 14 residues long. CDR1 and CDR2 from the germline V gene are ENHRY and SYGVKD. CDR3 coding DNA: TGTGCCATCAGCGAGGGGGCAACTAATGAAAAACTGTTTTTT. As protein: CAISEGATNEKLFF.

CDR3 region: CASSRIPGSVDTQYF. Written as DNA, the CDR3 is TGTGCCAGCAGTCGAATACCAGGGTCAGTAGATACGCAGTATTTT. The chain recombines TRBV7-3 with TRBJ2-3, with D possibly matching TRBD1 (5 bases). The CDR3 sequence is 15 residues long. The V gene lost 6 bases and the J gene lost 5 bases, with 18 bases spanning the gap. Germline CDR1 is SGHTA and CDR2 is FQGTGA.

This clonotype was detected ten times or more. V gene TRBV20-1 combines with J gene TRBJ1-6, with 8 positions matching TRBD1. Per germline, CDR1 DFQATT and CDR2 SNEGSKA (reference sequence). The CDR3 loop spans 17 amino acids. V shed 0 bases and J 10 bases; nucleotides not matched to a gene: 14. CDR3 protein: CSARDGSPTGVNSPLHF. CDR3 nucleotide sequence: TGCAGTGCTAGAGATGGGTCCCCGACAGGGGTAAACTCACCCCTCCACTTT.

This clonotype was found a few times. The gene calls are TRBV4-1 and TRBJ1-2; 12 nucleotides line up with TRBD1. This CDR3 has 15 amino acids. After removal of 3 bases from V and 8 bases from J, the junction contained 7 bases not matched to a gene. CDR1 and CDR2 (germline): MGHRA, YSYEKL. CDR3 sequence reads: CASSHPGQGARGYTF. Here the CDR3 DNA reads TGCGCCAGCAGCCACCCGGGACAGGGGGCGCGAGGCTACACCTTC.

This clonotype was seen at least ten times. V usage is TRBV7-2 and J usage is TRBJ1-2; 7 positions agree with TRBD1. CDR1 is SGHTA and CDR2 is FQGNSA in the germline V gene. V shed 4 bases and J 4 bases; nucleotides not matched to a gene: 9. The CDR3 is made up of 15 amino acids. DNA for the CDR3: TGTGCCAGCAGCTGGGGGACAGAACCAATCTATGGCTACACCTTC. Translation gives CASSWGTEPIYGYTF.

The sample holds many counts of this clonotype. This chain connects TRBV28 to TRBJ2-7; TRBD1 is a possible D gene (6 bases). Germline CDR1 is MDHEN and CDR2 is SYDVKM. The V gene lost 7 bases and the J gene lost 0 bases, with 13 bases spanning the gap. The CDR3 spans 14 residues. CDR3 nucleotides: TGTGCCAGCACCCAGGGGACCACCTCCTACGAGCAGTACTTC. Its protein is CASTQGTTSYEQYF.

This clonotype was seen at least ten times. This sequence joins TRBV12-3 or TRBV12-4 and TRBJ1-1, with no clear D. V was clipped by 2 bases and J by 0 bases, with 13 bases between them. The CDR3 consists of 16 residues. CDR3 nucleotides: TGTGCCAGCAGTTTACTCCGGATTCTAATGAACACTGAAGCTTTCTTT. Encoded protein: CASSLLRILMNTEAFF.

This clonotype was observed a few times. The rearrangement uses TRBV6-1 and TRBJ2-7, with 9 bases aligning to TRBD2. V dropped 5 bases and J dropped 1; count of bases not matched to a gene: 9. Germline-derived CDR1 and CDR2 are MNHNS and SASEGT. This CDR3 is built from 16 residues. Here the CDR3 DNA reads TGTGCCAGCAGTCAAACTAGCGGGCATAATTCCTACGAGCAGTACTTC. It translates to CASSQTSGHNSYEQYF.

The table lists this clonotype with many counts. This rearrangement joins TRBV11-2 to TRBJ2-1, with 7 bases lining up with TRBD2. There are 16 residues in the CDR3. CDR1 is SGHAT, CDR2 FQNNGV, per germline. Unmatched junction bases numbered 9, after V lost 5 bases and J lost 2 bases. CDR3 amino acids: CASSGRLAGPYNEQFF. Written as DNA, the CDR3 is TGTGCCAGCAGCGGCAGACTAGCAGGACCCTACAATGAGCAGTTCTTC.

This clonotype was detected many times. The chain is built from TRBV11-2 and TRBJ2-7; D is possibly TRBD1 (6 bases). Trimming shortened V by 5 bases and J by 2 bases, and 22 bases separated the two germline ends. Per germline, CDR1 SGHAT and CDR2 FQNNGV. CDR3 length equals 17 residues. The CDR3 bases are TGTGCCAGCAGCACACGCAATAACAGGGACACTGCCTACGAGCAGTACTTC. Amino acids: CASSTRNNRDTAYEQYF.

The chain is built from TRBV29-1 and TRBJ1-5, with a tentative D call TRBD1 (6 bases). The CDR3 length is 13 residues. Germline V gene lookup returns CDR1 SQVTM and CDR2 ANQGSEA. Trimming removed 1 base at V and 4 bases at J, with 8 bases between. CDR3 sequence reads: CSVEVDRNQPQHF. CDR3 sequence (DNA): TGCAGCGTTGAAGTGGACAGAAATCAGCCCCAGCATTTT.